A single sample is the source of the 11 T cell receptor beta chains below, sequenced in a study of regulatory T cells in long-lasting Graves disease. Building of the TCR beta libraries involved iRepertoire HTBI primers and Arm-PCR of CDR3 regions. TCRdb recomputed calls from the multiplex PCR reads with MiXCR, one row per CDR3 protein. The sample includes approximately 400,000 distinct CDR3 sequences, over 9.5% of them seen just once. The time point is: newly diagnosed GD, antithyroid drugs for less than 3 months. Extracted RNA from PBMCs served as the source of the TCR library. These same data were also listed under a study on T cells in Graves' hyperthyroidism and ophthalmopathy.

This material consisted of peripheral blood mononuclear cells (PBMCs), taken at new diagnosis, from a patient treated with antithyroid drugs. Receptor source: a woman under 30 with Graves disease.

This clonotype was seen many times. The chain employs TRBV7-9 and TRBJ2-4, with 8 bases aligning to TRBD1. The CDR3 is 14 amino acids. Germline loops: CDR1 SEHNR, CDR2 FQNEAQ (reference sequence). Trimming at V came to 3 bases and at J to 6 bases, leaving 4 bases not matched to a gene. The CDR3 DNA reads TGTGCCAGCAGCTTTGGACAGGGATCAAACATTCAGTACTTC. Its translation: CASSFGQGSNIQYF.

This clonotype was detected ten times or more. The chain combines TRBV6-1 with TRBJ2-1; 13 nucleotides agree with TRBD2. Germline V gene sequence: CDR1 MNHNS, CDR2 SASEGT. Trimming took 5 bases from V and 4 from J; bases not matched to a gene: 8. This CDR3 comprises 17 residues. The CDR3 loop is CASSPLGTSGTYNEQFF. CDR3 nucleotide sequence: TGTGCCAGCAGTCCGCTGGGGACTAGCGGGACGTACAATGAGCAGTTCTTC.

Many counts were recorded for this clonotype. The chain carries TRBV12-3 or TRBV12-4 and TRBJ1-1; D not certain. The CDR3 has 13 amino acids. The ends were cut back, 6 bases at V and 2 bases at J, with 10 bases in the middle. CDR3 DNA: TGTGCCAGCAGAGCTACAGCTAACACTGAAGCTTTCTTT. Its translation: CASRATANTEAFF.

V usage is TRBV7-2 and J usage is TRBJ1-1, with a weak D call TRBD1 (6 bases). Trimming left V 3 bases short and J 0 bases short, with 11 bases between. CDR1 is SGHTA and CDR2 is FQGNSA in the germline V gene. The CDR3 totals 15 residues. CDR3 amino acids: CASSFPDSLNTEAFF. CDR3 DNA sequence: TGTGCCAGCAGCTTCCCGGACAGTTTGAACACTGAAGCTTTCTTT.

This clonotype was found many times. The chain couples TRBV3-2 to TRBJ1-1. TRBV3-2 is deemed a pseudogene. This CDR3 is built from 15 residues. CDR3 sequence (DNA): TGTGCCAGCAGCAACACTAGGGAGGGCGACACTGAAGCTTTCTTT. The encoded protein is CASSNTREGDTEAFF.

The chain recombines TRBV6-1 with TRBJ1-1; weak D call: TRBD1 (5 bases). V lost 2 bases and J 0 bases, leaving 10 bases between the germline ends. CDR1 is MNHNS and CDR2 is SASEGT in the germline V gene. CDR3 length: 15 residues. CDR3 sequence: CASSEIRGMNTEAFF. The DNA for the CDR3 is TGTGCCAGCAGTGAAATCCGGGGCATGAACACTGAAGCTTTCTTT.

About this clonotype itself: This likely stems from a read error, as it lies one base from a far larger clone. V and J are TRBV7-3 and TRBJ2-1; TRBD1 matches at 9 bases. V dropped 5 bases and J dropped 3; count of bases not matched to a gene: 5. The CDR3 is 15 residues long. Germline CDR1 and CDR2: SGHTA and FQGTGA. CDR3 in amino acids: CASSPRTGDYNEQFF. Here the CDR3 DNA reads TGTGCCAGCAGCCCCAGGACAGGGGACTACAATGAGCAGTTCTTC.

The CDR3 nucleotides are TGTGCCACCGACTCCAGGGCCTCTGGGGCCAACGTCCTGACTTTC. It translates to CATDSRASGANVLTF. This rearrangement joins TRBV7-9 to TRBJ2-6, with TRBD1 as a possible D gene (5 bases). Trimming took 10 bases from V and 0 from J, leaving 13 bases between them. Germline V gene sequence: CDR1 SEHNR, CDR2 FQNEAQ (reference sequence). This CDR3 is built from 15 residues.

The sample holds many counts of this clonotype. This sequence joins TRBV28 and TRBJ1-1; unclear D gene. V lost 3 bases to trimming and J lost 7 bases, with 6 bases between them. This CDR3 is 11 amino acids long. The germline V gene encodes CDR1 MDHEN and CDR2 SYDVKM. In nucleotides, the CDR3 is TGTGCCAGCAGTTTTGGCGGTGAAGCTTTCTTT. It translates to CASSFGGEAFF.

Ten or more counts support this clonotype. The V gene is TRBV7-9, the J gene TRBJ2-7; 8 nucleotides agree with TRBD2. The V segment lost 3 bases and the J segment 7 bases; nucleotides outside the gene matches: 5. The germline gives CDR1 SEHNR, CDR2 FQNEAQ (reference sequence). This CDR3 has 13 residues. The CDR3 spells CASSFSGGGEQYV. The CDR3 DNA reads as TGTGCCAGCAGCTTCAGCGGGGGTGGGGAGCAGTACGTC.

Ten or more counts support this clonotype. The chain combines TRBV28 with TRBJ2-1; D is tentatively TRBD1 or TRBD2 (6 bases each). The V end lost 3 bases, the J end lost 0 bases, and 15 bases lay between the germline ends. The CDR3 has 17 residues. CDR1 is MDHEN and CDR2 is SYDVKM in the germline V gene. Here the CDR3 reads CASSFEGGGSSYNEQFF. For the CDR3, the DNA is TGTGCCAGCAGTTTTGAGGGGGGCGGAAGCTCCTACAATGAGCAGTTCTTC.